The 30 T cell receptor beta chains below were found in one sample sequenced in a study of Ad26.COV2.S vaccination and SARS-CoV-2 variants. Method: immunoSEQ multiplex PCR; TCRdb's copy keeps in-frame clones and lacks some. The profile covers around 250,000 clones, with around 87% appearing a single time and less than 3.5% taken by the ten largest. Indicated treatment: some 20 received Ad26.COV2.S at low or high dose, single or two shots; 5 received placebo; per-sample allocation not given. Vaccine and placebo recipients were sampled on day 63 after the first injection. The sequencing used peripheral blood, collected in a trial of Ad26.COV2.S vaccine versus placebo. Receptor source: a person between 18 and 59 years old who received the Ad26.COV2.S COVID-19 vaccine or a placebo.

The chain joins TRBV7-2 to TRBJ2-7, with 10 nucleotides matching TRBD1. Trimming removed 5 bases from V and 2 bases from J; junction bases left unmatched: 3. Per germline, CDR1 SGHTA and CDR2 FQGNSA. The CDR3 is made up of 14 amino acids. CDR3 loop: CASSQTGGTYEQYF. DNA of the CDR3: TGTGCCAGCAGCCAGACAGGGGGCACCTACGAGCAGTACTTC.

This clone showed up just a few times. The genes are TRBV18 and TRBJ1-2, with TRBD1 matching 7 bases. Trimming took 3 bases from V and 13 from J; bases not matched to a gene: 23. Germline V gene data show CDR1 as KGHSH and CDR2 as LQKENI. The CDR3 contains 17 residues. The CDR3 sequence: CASSPLAGGLINYGGTF. CDR3 nucleotides: TGTGCCAGCTCACCGCTGGCAGGGGGATTAATCAACTATGGTGGCACCTTC.

This sequence joins TRBV13 and TRBJ1-2; no definite D call. This CDR3 spans 14 amino acids. The germline V and J ends were trimmed by 3 bases and 1 base, with 9 bases remaining between them. CDR1 and CDR2 (germline): PRHDT, FYEKMQ (reference sequence). Written as DNA, the CDR3 is TGTGCCAGCAGCTTTCGGGGTTTTAACTATGGCTACACCTTC. Encoded protein: CASSFRGFNYGYTF.

This clone is a singleton in its sample. The V and J genes are TRBV6-5 and TRBJ2-7; D is possibly TRBD2 (6 bases). Germline CDR1 MNHEY, CDR2 SVGAGI. The V and J ends lost 5 bases and 5 bases respectively, with 16 bases between them. This CDR3 is 14 amino acids long. CDR3 loop: CASSTSSTAHEQYF. The CDR3 DNA reads TGTGCCAGCAGTACTAGCAGTACCGCCCACGAGCAGTACTTC.

The chain recombines TRBV4-1 with TRBJ2-3, with 12 bases lining up with TRBD2. V trimming: 4 bases; J trimming: 6 bases; junction bases outside the gene matches: 20. This CDR3 spans 20 amino acids. CDR1 and CDR2 (germline): MGHRA, YSYEKL. The CDR3: CASSPRYGASGGAMGDTQYF. The CDR3 bases are TGCGCCAGCAGCCCCAGATACGGGGCTAGCGGGGGGGCAATGGGTGATACGCAGTATTTT.

The rearrangement joins TRBV27 to TRBJ2-7; D is unclear. Germline V gene lookup returns CDR1 MNHEY and CDR2 SMNVEV (reference sequence). Trimming took off 4 bases at V and 1 base at J, with 8 bases between the two ends. The CDR3 totals 13 residues. CDR3: CASSSSSSYEQYF. DNA of the CDR3: TGTGCCAGCAGTTCGAGCAGTTCCTACGAGCAGTACTTC.

This clone came up once. The chain couples TRBV5-1 to TRBJ2-1; 9 nucleotides line up with TRBD1. This CDR3 is 17 amino acids long. In germline, CDR1 is SGHRS, CDR2 YFSETQ. V trimming: 3 bases; J trimming: 8 bases; junction bases outside the gene matches: 15. The CDR3 DNA follows: TGCGCCAGCAGCTCGCAACAGGGGGCGTTGGGTCCCCATGAGCAGTTCTTC. Encoded protein: CASSSQQGALGPHEQFF. The full variable domain, with the rest looked up from reference TRBV5-1 and TRBJ2-1, is KAGVTQTPRYLIKTRGQQVTLSCSPISGHRSVSWYQQTPGQGLQFLFEYFSETQRNKGNFPGRFSGRQFSNSRSEMNVSTLELGDSALYLCASSSQQGALGPHEQFFGPGTRLTVL.

This clone came up once. The rearrangement links TRBV10-3 to TRBJ2-7, with no clear D. The germline V and J ends were trimmed by 4 bases and 3 bases, with 7 bases remaining between them. Germline CDR1 reads ENHRY; CDR2 reads SYGVKD. This CDR3 region has 12 residues. CDR3 nucleotides: TGTGCCATCAGTGCAGACGGCTACGAGCAGTACTTC. It yields the protein CAISADGYEQYF.

V and J are TRBV7-6 and TRBJ2-7, with 13 nucleotides matching TRBD2. V was pared by 3 bases and J by 1 base, with 3 bases of the junction left unmatched. CDR3 length equals 16 residues. The germline V gene has CDR1 SGHVS and CDR2 FNYEAQ. DNA of the CDR3: TGTGCCAGCAGCTTGAAGACTAGCGGGAGGTCCTACGAGCAGTACTTC. It translates to CASSLKTSGRSYEQYF.

V gene TRBV9 combines with J gene TRBJ2-7, with D possibly matching TRBD2 (6 bases). The CDR3 loop spans 15 amino acids. V was clipped by 4 bases and J by 2 bases, with 16 bases between them. Germline V gives CDR1 SGDLS, CDR2 YYNGEE. CDR3 in amino acids: CASSPLGRSTYEQYF. The CDR3 DNA sequence: TGTGCCAGCAGCCCACTGGGGAGGTCTACCTACGAGCAGTACTTC. The full variable domain, completed using reference TRBV9 and TRBJ2-7, is DSGVTQTPKHLITATGQRVTLRCSPRSGDLSVYWYQQSLDQGLQFLIQYYNGEERAKGNILERFSAQQFPDLHSELNLSSLELGDSALYFCASSPLGRSTYEQYFGPGTRLTVT.

The rearrangement joins TRBV6-5 to TRBJ2-7; 9 nucleotides agree with TRBD1. CDR1 MNHEY and CDR2 SVGAGI come from the germline V gene. Losses at the gene ends were 6 bases for V and 9 bases for J; bases not matched to a gene: 6. The CDR3 is made up of 12 amino acids. CDR3 sequence (DNA): TGTGCCAGCAGACTCACAGGGGGCGCGCAGTACTTC. Protein: CASRLTGGAQYF.

V is TRBV28 and J is TRBJ2-7; D gene uncertain. The CDR3 length is 13 residues. Germline CDR1 MDHEN, CDR2 SYDVKM. The V end lost 2 bases, the J end lost 3 bases, and 8 bases lay between the germline ends. The CDR3 region is CASSLAINYEQYF. DNA of the CDR3: TGTGCCAGCAGTTTAGCGATCAACTACGAGCAGTACTTC.

V usage is TRBV19 and J usage is TRBJ2-5; 7 bases match TRBD1. The CDR3 has 16 amino acids. J lost 2 bases, V lost 5 bases, and 11 bases had no gene match. Germline V gives CDR1 LNHDA, CDR2 SQIVND (reference sequence). CDR3 DNA sequence: TGTGCCAGTAGTCAACCCTCGGGACAGAATCAAGAGACCCAGTACTTC. It codes for CASSQPSGQNQETQYF. Using reference TRBV19 and TRBJ2-5 for the parts outside the CDR3, the full variable domain is DGGITQSPKYLFRKEGQNVTLSCEQNLNHDAMYWYRQDPGQGLRLIYYSQIVNDFQKGDIAEGYSVSREKKESFPLTVTSAQKNPTAFYLCASSQPSGQNQETQYFGPGTRLLVL.

This chain links TRBV29-1 with TRBJ2-7; 7 nucleotides match TRBD2. J lost 2 bases, V lost 4 bases, and 5 bases had no gene match. This CDR3 comprises 13 residues. CDR1 and CDR2 (germline): SQVTM, ANQGSEA. The CDR3 nucleotides read TGCAGCGTTGCCCGCGGGGGAACCTACGAGCAGTACTTC. This codes for CSVARGGTYEQYF.

The V call is TRBV12-3 or TRBV12-4, the J call TRBJ2-1, with D tentatively TRBD1 (5 bases). The CDR3 spans 13 residues. CDR3 in amino acids: CATSFGPDRPPFF. The CDR3 region has the DNA TGTGCTACAAGTTTCGGGCCTGACAGACCCCCGTTCTTC.

V usage is TRBV18 and J usage is TRBJ2-1; TRBD2 is a possible D gene (6 bases). The CDR3 has 15 residues. CDR1 is KGHSH, CDR2 LQKENI, per germline. Trimming left V 3 bases short and J 7 bases short, with 16 bases between. CDR3 residues: CASSPRGKGTNEQFF. Written as DNA, the CDR3 is TGTGCCAGCTCACCTCGGGGGAAGGGGACGAATGAGCAGTTCTTC.

The chain recombines TRBV2 with TRBJ1-1, with 7 bases identical to TRBD1. CDR1 SNHLY and CDR2 FYNNEI come from the germline V gene. The CDR3 totals 14 residues. The trim removed 2 bases at V and 4 bases at J, leaving 4 bases unmatched. CDR3 in amino acids: CASSERGRGTEAFF. CDR3 bases: TGTGCCAGCAGTGAAAGGGGGCGTGGCACTGAAGCTTTCTTT.

The genes are TRBV18 and TRBJ2-2; TRBD2 matches 10 bases. V lost 2 bases and J lost 6; bases outside the gene matches: 6. Per the germline V gene, CDR1 is KGHSH and CDR2 is LQKENI. This CDR3 has 16 amino acids. CDR3 residues: CASSPELAGSAGELFF. The CDR3 DNA reads as TGTGCCAGCTCACCAGAACTAGCGGGAAGTGCCGGGGAGCTGTTTTTT.

This clone has just one count. The chain recombines TRBV2 with TRBJ2-7; tentative D call: TRBD1 (6 bases). This CDR3 contains 16 residues. Per germline, CDR1 SNHLY and CDR2 FYNNEI. Trimming removed 5 bases at V and 6 bases at J, with 23 bases between. CDR3 in amino acids: CASSPIPTRAGVEQYF. The CDR3 DNA follows: TGTGCCAGCAGTCCCATCCCTACTAGAGCAGGGGTCGAGCAGTACTTC.

The chain recombines TRBV23-1 with TRBJ2-5; 10 bases map to TRBD2. TRBV23-1 is given ORF status, its function remaining uncertain. This CDR3 contains 17 residues. V shed 4 bases, J shed 0 bases, and the junction held 8 bases outside the gene matches. The DNA of the CDR3 is TGCGCCAGCAGTCCAGGGGCTAGCGGGGGAGACCAAGAGACCCAGTACTTC. Its protein is CASSPGASGGDQETQYF.

J is TRBJ2-7 and V is TRBV11-2; D not resolved. Trimming shortened V by 8 bases and J by 4 bases, and 21 bases separated the two germline ends. The CDR3 runs 15 residues. CDR1 is SGHAT and CDR2 is FQNNGV in the germline V gene. The CDR3 coding sequence is TGTGCCAGCGAAATAGGGCTGTTGATGGGTTACGAGCAGTACTTC. The encoded protein is CASEIGLLMGYEQYF.

V is TRBV7-2 and J is TRBJ2-7; D uncertain. The V and J ends lost 5 bases and 0 bases respectively, with 14 bases between them. CDR1 SGHTA and CDR2 FQGNSA come from the germline V gene. There are 15 residues in the CDR3. The CDR3 bases are TGTGCCAGCAGCCCCTTGGCGCAGGACTCCTACGAGCAGTACTTC. Amino acid sequence: CASSPLAQDSYEQYF. The full variable domain, rest sourced from reference TRBV7-2 and TRBJ2-7, is GAGVSQSPSNKVTEKGKDVELRCDPISGHTALYWYRQSLGQGLEFLIYFQGNSAPDKSGLPSDRFSAERTGGSVSTLTIQRTQQEDSAVYLCASSPLAQDSYEQYFGPGTRLTVT.

V usage is TRBV19 and J usage is TRBJ1-5, with a tentative D call TRBD1 (5 bases). The V gene's germline CDR1 is LNHDA and CDR2 SQIVND (reference sequence). The V end was cut by 8 bases, the J end by 1 base, with 15 bases between. The CDR3 covers 15 residues. In DNA form, the CDR3 reads TGTGCCAGTGGGGTTGTAGGGGCGAGCAATCAGCCCCAGCATTTT. This sequence encodes CASGVVGASNQPQHF.

The gene calls are TRBV5-1 and TRBJ2-2; TRBD1 aligns across 8 bases. The CDR3 covers 14 residues. Germline assignment: CDR1 SGHRS and CDR2 YFSETQ. V dropped 4 bases and J dropped 2; count of bases not matched to a gene: 1. The CDR3: CASSGQGNTGELFF. The CDR3 nucleotides are TGCGCCAGCAGCGGACAGGGAAACACCGGGGAGCTGTTTTTT.

This sequence joins TRBV15 and TRBJ1-5; D might be TRBD1 (6 bases). The V end lost 6 bases, the J end lost 5 bases, and 29 bases lay between the germline ends. The CDR3 sequence is 19 residues long. CDR1 LNHNV and CDR2 YYDKDF come from the germline V gene (reference sequence). The CDR3: CATRLSRDTGRGDHQPQHF. CDR3 nucleotides: TGTGCCACCAGACTCAGCCGGGACACAGGAAGGGGGGACCATCAGCCCCAGCATTTT.

This chain links TRBV29-1 with TRBJ2-3, with TRBD2 matching 9 bases. Germline V lookup: CDR1 SQVTM, CDR2 ANQGSEA. Germline trimming cut 4 bases from V and 2 bases from J; bases unmatched to any gene: 4. The CDR3 contains 14 residues. This chain's CDR3 is CSVVAGGTTDTQYF. DNA of the CDR3: TGCAGCGTTGTGGCGGGAGGGACCACAGATACGCAGTATTTT.

The rearrangement links TRBV29-1 to TRBJ1-1; 7 nucleotides agree with TRBD1. V shed 6 bases and J 4 bases; nucleotides not matched to a gene: 11. CDR3 length equals 14 residues. Germline V gene lookup returns CDR1 SQVTM and CDR2 ANQGSEA. CDR3 loop: CSVSWTGKSTEAFF. CDR3 sequence (DNA): TGCAGCGTCTCGTGGACAGGAAAAAGCACTGAAGCTTTCTTT.

The chain recombines TRBV11-2 with TRBJ2-2; 13 nucleotides match TRBD2. The V segment lost 5 bases and the J segment 8 bases; nucleotides outside the gene matches: 2. CDR1 and CDR2 (germline): SGHAT, FQNNGV. CDR3 size: 14 residues. The CDR3 DNA reads TGTGCCAGCAGCCTGGGACTAGCGGGAGGGGAGCTGTTTTTT. This encodes CASSLGLAGGELFF.

The V gene is TRBV9, the J gene TRBJ1-2; 7 bases match TRBD1. Germline V gives CDR1 SGDLS, CDR2 YYNGEE. This CDR3 has 13 amino acids. V lost 2 bases, J lost 7 bases, and 5 bases stayed unmatched. The CDR3 sequence is CASSVPGGAGYTF. The CDR3, as DNA: TGTGCCAGCAGCGTCCCAGGGGGGGCTGGCTACACCTTC.

The CDR3 bases are TGCGCCAGCAGCTTGTCCACTAGCGATTCTAGCACAGATACGCAGTATTTT. Translating gives CASSLSTSDSSTDTQYF. V and J are TRBV5-1 and TRBJ2-3, with 7 nucleotides matching TRBD2. Germline CDR1 is SGHRS and CDR2 is YFSETQ. The CDR3 spans 17 residues. V shed 1 base, J shed 0 bases, and the junction held 8 bases outside the gene matches. Drawing the rest from reference TRBV5-1 and TRBJ2-3, the complete variable domain is KAGVTQTPRYLIKTRGQQVTLSCSPISGHRSVSWYQQTPGQGLQFLFEYFSETQRNKGNFPGRFSGRQFSNSRSEMNVSTLELGDSALYLCASSLSTSDSSTDTQYFGPGTRLTVL.